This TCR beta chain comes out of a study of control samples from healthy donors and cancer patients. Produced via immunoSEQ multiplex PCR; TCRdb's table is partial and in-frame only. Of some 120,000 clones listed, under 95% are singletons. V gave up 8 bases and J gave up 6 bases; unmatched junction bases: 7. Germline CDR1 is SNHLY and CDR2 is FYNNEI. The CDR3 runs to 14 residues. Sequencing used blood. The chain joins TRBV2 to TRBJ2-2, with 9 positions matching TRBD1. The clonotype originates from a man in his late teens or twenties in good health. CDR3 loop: CASSRTGESGELFF. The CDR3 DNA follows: TGTGCCAGCTCCAGGACAGGGGAGTCCGGGGAGCTGTTTTTT.